This T cell receptor beta chain was sequenced for a study of Graves' ophthalmopathy and Graves' hyperthyroidism listed by TCRdb under 2018. Concerning the study at large: Peripheral blood was collected at initial diagnosis, prior to any treatment. Once sampling was done, hyperthyroidism patients were given methimazole at a starting dose of 30 mg daily, while ophthalmopathy patients were given high-dose intravenous methylprednisolone. To explore V-J signatures that separate ophthalmopathy from hyperthyroidism, a discovery set of about 98 patients was enrolled, consisting of 40 to 45 with ophthalmopathy and around 57 with stable hyperthyroidism. To tell Graves' ophthalmopathy apart from Graves' hyperthyroidism, and to predict which patients would progress to ophthalmopathy, the study relied on TCR beta repertoire signatures. An independent validation cohort comprised around 20 hyperthyroidism patients and about 16 patients who later progressed from hyperthyroidism to ophthalmopathy. In total, approximately 130 blood samples were TCR-sequenced: approximately 42 ophthalmopathy, 75 hyperthyroidism and about 17 hyperthyroidism-to-ophthalmopathy patients. T-cell repertoires of thyroid tissue and blood were compared in several hyperthyroidism patients. Study-level results and caveats: No statistical method was used to predetermine the sample size, and group allocation was not hidden from the investigators. The 13-signature model separated ophthalmopathy from stable hyperthyroidism with 85% to 90% sensitivity and about 81% specificity in cross-validation, and 80%/75% in the test set. In validation, the model predicted ophthalmopathy progression with 70.59% sensitivity and 72% to 80% specificity; more than ten predicted patients were CT-confirmed with GO in a median of about 7.1 months. Most of the expanded thyroid clonotypes with a frequency above 0.001 were also detected in blood, and it was suggested that the thyroid immune response may be reflected by blood repertoires.

The ophthalmopathy patients had moderately to severely active disease, with a Clinical Activity Score of 3 or higher, a NOSPECS grade of 4 or higher, and a disease duration of less than 3 months. Patients with other autoimmune diseases, uncontrolled infections, pregnancy or lactation were excluded from the study. Clinical symptoms, serum thyroxine, TRAb, thyroid ultrasound and orbital computed tomography formed the basis of the diagnosis. PBMCs were isolated from approximately 10 ml of fresh peripheral blood by Ficoll-Paque density gradient centrifugation. Trizol reagent was used to extract the total RNA, and its quality was then checked on an Agilent 2100 Bioanalyzer. Deletion took 3 bases off V and 4 bases off J, with a span of 17 bases between the germline ends. CDR1 and CDR2 (KGHDR, SFDVKD) derive from the germline V gene. The CDR3 covers 16 residues, taking in both the cysteine and the phenylalanine. Only CDR3 DNA remains: 48 bases, in frame from the first base.

For repertoire sequencing, TCR beta CDR3 regions were amplified from RNA transcripts. A first-round RT-PCR used HTBI primers with the Qiagen OneStep RT-PCR kit, followed by a second-round multiplex PCR, size selection and purification. The libraries underwent paired-end sequencing with 100 bp reads on an Illumina HiSeq2000. As for the original processing: SOAPnuke was used to process the reads, throwing out any read that had adapters, had uncalled bases, had a mean Phred below 15, or lacked an exact constant-primer or identifier match. COPE v1.2.5 was used to merge high-quality paired reads. Clonotypes were defined as unique nucleotide sequences and were aligned to IMGT TRB V, D and J references using MiTCR v1.1. Analysis was restricted to V-J combinations with a frequency above 0.0001, which covered roughly 99% of repertoires. A TCR clonal expansion and chaos score per V-J combination was defined as the ratio of F50 clonal expansion to chaos observed in the TCRdist matrix. Welch's t-statistics and random forest were used to reduce the features to about a dozen V-J combinations, which were then used as input to a naive Bayes classifier. The similarity between thyroid and blood repertoires was quantified using the Morisita-Horn index. TCRdb reran the public reads through fastp at Q25 and MiXCR, keeping productive beta chains. For every CDR3 protein sequence, its rows merge into one entry that carries the most common genes and DNA. None of the V and J calls come from the authors' own analysis; TCRdb made them. The sample table records 260,000 or so distinct CDR3 sequences; around 45% of these occur just once. The ten most abundant clones make up around 43% of the sample.

Notes on this clonotype: Its binding antigen is unknown. Per-nucleotide qualities are absent, and no much larger clonotype sits a single base away.

The clonotype was recovered from an adult man with Graves' ophthalmopathy. This chain joins TRBV24-1 to TRBJ2-5; the best D guess is TRBD2, with 5 bases matching. Input material: peripheral blood. The CDR3 region: CATSDPGPTGGETQYF. The sequenced DNA: TGTGCCACCAGTGATCCGGGCCCTACTGGAGGAGAGACCCAGTACTTC.